The 21 T cell receptor beta chains below were found in one sample sequenced in a study of T cells in Graves' hyperthyroidism and ophthalmopathy. RNA transcripts provided the source from which TCR beta CDR3 regions were amplified. First-round RT-PCR targeting the TCR CDR3 was performed with the HTBI primer set. One entry per CDR3 protein, called by TCRdb with MiXCR from the multiplex PCR reads. The sample shows some 440,000 distinct CDR3 sequences, around a sixth of them seen only once. Input material: blood. These receptors were taken from a woman younger than 30 with Graves' hyperthyroidism.

There are many counts of this clonotype. V and J are TRBV28 and TRBJ1-5; D is perhaps TRBD1 (6 bases). Trimming shortened V by 11 bases and J by 2 bases, and 22 bases separated the two germline ends. Germline CDR1 is MDHEN and CDR2 is SYDVKM. This CDR3 comprises 16 residues. Here the CDR3 reads CAASLPRGLGNQPQHF. DNA of the CDR3: TGTGCCGCCTCCCTACCCAGGGGTTTGGGCAATCAGCCCCAGCATTTT. Full variable domain (missing parts from reference TRBV28 and TRBJ1-5): DVKVTQSSRYLVKRTGEKVFLECVQDMDHENMFWYRQDPGLGLRLIYFSYDVKMKEKGDIPEGYSVSREKKERFSLILESASTNQTSMYLCAASLPRGLGNQPQHFGDGTRLSIL.

This clonotype has at least ten counts. The chain has TRBV5-6 and TRBJ2-1; 15 nucleotides agree with TRBD2. From germline, CDR1 is SGHDT and CDR2 YYEEEE. CDR3 size: 17 residues. The ends lost 3 bases at V and 2 bases at J; junction bases unmatched: 3. The CDR3 reads CASSSGLAGGAYNEQFF. CDR3 nucleotides: TGTGCCAGCAGCTCGGGACTAGCGGGAGGAGCCTACAATGAGCAGTTCTTC.

The chain joins TRBV6-5 to TRBJ2-1; possible D gene TRBD1, 6 bases. In germline, CDR1 is MNHEY, CDR2 SVGAGI. V was trimmed by 0 bases and J by 4 bases, leaving 7 bases between them. The CDR3 is 14 amino acids. The CDR3 DNA is TGTGCCAGCAGTTACTCGGGGACATACAATGAGCAGTTCTTC. It is translated as CASSYSGTYNEQFF.

This rearrangement joins TRBV7-3 to TRBJ1-6, with unresolved D. The CDR3 runs to 13 residues. Per germline, CDR1 SGHTA and CDR2 FQGTGA. Trimming pared 5 bases from V and 8 bases from J, leaving 10 bases between. The CDR3 nucleotides read TGTGCCAGCAGCGTAATACCTCATTCACCCCTCCACTTT. Encoded protein: CASSVIPHSPLHF.

This clonotype was seen repeatedly, ten times or more. The rearrangement links TRBV14 to TRBJ1-2; 7 nucleotides line up with TRBD1. The CDR3 covers 13 residues. Germline trimming cut 4 bases from V and 8 bases from J; bases unmatched to any gene: 7. In germline, CDR1 is SGHDN, CDR2 FVKESK. In DNA form, the CDR3 reads TGTGCCAGCAGCCCGAGACAGGGTGACGGCTACACCTTC. This codes for CASSPRQGDGYTF.

This clonotype came up many times. This chain links TRBV28 with TRBJ2-7, with D perhaps matching TRBD2 (6 bases). This CDR3 spans 15 amino acids. Per the germline V gene, CDR1 is MDHEN and CDR2 is SYDVKM. The V end lost 4 bases, the J end lost 3 bases, and 16 bases lay between the germline ends. The CDR3, as DNA: TGTGCCAGCAGTTCACCATCTCCGGGGGACTACGAGCAGTACTTC. The encoded protein is CASSSPSPGDYEQYF.

Turning to this clonotype: One end of the junction fails to match germline, which may point to a read error. The chain carries TRBV9 and TRBJ2-1, with D unresolved. From germline, CDR1 is SGDLS and CDR2 YYNGEE. This CDR3 contains 12 residues. CDR3 loop: CASSVEFNQQFF. DNA for the CDR3: TGTGCCAGCAGCGTAGAGTTCAATCAGCAGTTCTTC.

This clonotype appeared many times. The rearrangement joins TRBV28 to TRBJ1-3; D uncertain. The germline gives CDR1 MDHEN, CDR2 SYDVKM. The CDR3 is 16 residues long. V lost 5 bases and J lost 1, with 15 bases in between. The CDR3 coding sequence is TGTGCCAGCAGTCTGGTAGTCCCTACTTCTGGAAACACCATATATTTT. This gives the protein CASSLVVPTSGNTIYF. The full variable domain, with the rest looked up from reference TRBV28 and TRBJ1-3, is DVKVTQSSRYLVKRTGEKVFLECVQDMDHENMFWYRQDPGLGLRLIYFSYDVKMKEKGDIPEGYSVSREKKERFSLILESASTNQTSMYLCASSLVVPTSGNTIYFGEGSWLTVV.

In this sample, this clonotype turned up a few times. The chain links TRBV6-1 to TRBJ1-4; the D is unclear. Trimming took off 0 bases at V and 8 bases at J, with 13 bases between the two ends. The germline CDR1 and CDR2 sequences are MNHNS and SASEGT. The CDR3 totals 15 residues. Here the CDR3 reads CASSEAEDDWEKLFF. The DNA for the CDR3 is TGTGCCAGCAGTGAAGCAGAGGACGATTGGGAAAAACTGTTTTTT.

This clonotype came up many times. The chain joins TRBV12-3 or TRBV12-4 to TRBJ1-1; D is ambiguous. V was shortened by 3 bases and J by 1 base, with 6 bases between the two germline ends. The CDR3 contains 13 residues. The CDR3 bases are TGTGCCAGCAGTTTTGGTAGGAACACTGAAGCTTTCTTT. This gives the protein CASSFGRNTEAFF.

The V gene is TRBV28, the J gene TRBJ1-1; D is perhaps TRBD1 (6 bases). The V gene lost 6 bases and the J gene lost 0 bases, with 14 bases spanning the gap. The germline V gene has CDR1 MDHEN and CDR2 SYDVKM. The length of the CDR3 is 15 residues. The CDR3 here is CASRPGDAVNTEAFF. The CDR3 nucleotides are TGTGCCAGCAGGCCAGGGGACGCGGTGAACACTGAAGCTTTCTTT.

This clonotype was observed a handful of times. The J gene is TRBJ1-2, the V gene TRBV20-1, with 10 bases fitting TRBD1. The CDR3 loop spans 12 amino acids. J lost 6 bases, V lost 5 bases, and 3 bases had no gene match. CDR1 and CDR2 (germline): DFQATT, SNEGSKA (reference sequence). The CDR3 reads CSAPTGGNGYTF. The CDR3, as DNA: TGCAGTGCTCCGACAGGGGGCAATGGCTACACCTTC.

This chain connects TRBV6-1 to TRBJ2-5; D may be TRBD2 (6 bases). The V and J ends lost 2 bases and 5 bases respectively, with 18 bases between them. The germline V gene encodes CDR1 MNHNS and CDR2 SASEGT. The CDR3 is 16 amino acids. CDR3 in DNA: TGTGCCAGCAGTGAATTGGGGGGAAGGAATGGGGAGACCCAGTACTTC. Its translation: CASSELGGRNGETQYF.

V is TRBV4-1 and J is TRBJ2-7; TRBD2 agrees at 8 bases. Germline trimming cut 3 bases from V and 2 bases from J; bases unmatched to any gene: 3. Per germline, CDR1 MGHRA and CDR2 YSYEKL. The CDR3 covers 14 residues. CDR3 sequence: CASSQGLGTYEQYF. The CDR3 bases are TGCGCCAGCAGCCAGGGACTAGGGACCTACGAGCAGTACTTC.

The sample holds a few counts of this clonotype. V is TRBV29-1 and J is TRBJ1-4; D uncertain. CDR3 length: 13 amino acids. Germline V lookup: CDR1 SQVTM, CDR2 ANQGSEA. Trimming removed 0 bases at V and 2 bases at J, with 4 bases between. CDR3 DNA: TGCAGCGTTGAAGACAGGACTAATGAAAAACTGTTTTTT. Its translation: CSVEDRTNEKLFF.

This clonotype occurred many times. This chain joins TRBV20-1 and TRBJ2-1, with 16 bases identical to TRBD2. Germline CDR1 is DFQATT and CDR2 is SNEGSKA (reference sequence). This CDR3 is built from 14 residues. J lost 9 bases, V lost 5 bases, and 4 bases had no gene match. CDR3: CSASGLAGGGEQFF. For the CDR3, the DNA is TGCAGTGCTTCGGGACTAGCGGGAGGGGGTGAGCAGTTCTTC.

This clonotype was seen many times. This chain uses TRBV6-1 with TRBJ2-2, with a weak D call TRBD1 (6 bases). This CDR3 has 17 residues. V lost 5 bases and J 2 bases, leaving 18 bases between the germline ends. CDR1 is MNHNS and CDR2 is SASEGT in the germline V gene. Here the CDR3 reads CASSYSWAGVNTGELFF. The CDR3 bases are TGTGCCAGCAGTTACTCTTGGGCAGGGGTAAACACCGGGGAGCTGTTTTTT.

The V gene is TRBV20-1, the J gene TRBJ2-5; D is uncertain. V lost 5 bases and J lost 7, with 14 bases in between. The CDR3 loop spans 12 amino acids. In germline, CDR1 is DFQATT, CDR2 SNEGSKA (reference sequence). The CDR3 DNA follows: TGCAGTGCTCCCGCAGTTTTGGGGACCCAGTACTTC. Translation: CSAPAVLGTQYF.

This clonotype has only a few counts. This chain joins TRBV15 and TRBJ2-1, with D possibly being TRBD2 (6 bases). The germline V and J ends were trimmed by 3 bases and 7 bases, with 13 bases remaining between them. The CDR3 has 14 amino acids. Germline lookup yields CDR1 LNHNV and CDR2 YYDKDF (reference sequence). The CDR3 sequence is CATSRTRIYNEQFF. In DNA, the CDR3 is TGTGCCACCAGCAGGACTAGAATCTATAATGAGCAGTTCTTC.

The chain uses TRBV5-1 and TRBJ2-2; 8 nucleotides line up with TRBD1. CDR1 and CDR2 (germline): SGHRS, YFSETQ. This CDR3 is built from 15 residues. V lost 1 base to trimming and J lost 6 bases; unmatched junction nucleotides: 5. The CDR3 DNA sequence: TGCGCCAGCAGCTTGACCCAGGGGGCCGCCGGGGAGCTGTTTTTT. Translated, it gives CASSLTQGAAGELFF.

This chain connects TRBV18 to TRBJ2-7, with D perhaps TRBD2 (6 bases). The V end lost 6 bases, the J end lost 0 bases, and 18 bases lay between the germline ends. The germline gives CDR1 KGHSH, CDR2 LQKENI. This CDR3 is built from 16 residues. The CDR3, as DNA: TGTGCCAGCTCTCCCCGTGAGGGAGGAAGCTCCTACGAGCAGTACTTC. Translating it yields CASSPREGGSSYEQYF. The full variable domain, its missing parts supplied by reference TRBV18 and TRBJ2-7, is NAGVMQNPRHLVRRRGQEARLRCSPMKGHSHVYWYRQLPEEGLKFMVYLQKENIIDESGMPKERFSAEFPKEGPSILRIQQVVRGDSAAYFCASSPREGGSSYEQYFGPGTRLTVT.